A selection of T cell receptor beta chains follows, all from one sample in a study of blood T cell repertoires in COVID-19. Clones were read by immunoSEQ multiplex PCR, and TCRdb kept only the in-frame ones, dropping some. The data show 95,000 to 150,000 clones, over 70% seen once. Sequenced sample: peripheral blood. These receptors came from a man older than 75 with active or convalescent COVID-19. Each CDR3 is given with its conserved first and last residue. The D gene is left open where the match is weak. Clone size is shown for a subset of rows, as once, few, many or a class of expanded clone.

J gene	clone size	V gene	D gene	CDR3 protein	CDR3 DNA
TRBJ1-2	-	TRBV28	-	CASKQGVYGYTF	TGTGCCAGCAAACAGGGTGTTTATGGCTACACCTTC
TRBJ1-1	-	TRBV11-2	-	CASSPSNGAEAFF	TGTGCCAGCAGCCCCTCAAACGGGGCTGAAGCTTTCTTT
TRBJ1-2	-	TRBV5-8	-	CASSHRAGTPFNYGYTF	TGTGCCAGCAGCCACCGGGCCGGGACACCCTTTAACTATGGCTACACCTTC
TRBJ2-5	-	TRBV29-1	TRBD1	CSGYRTGTGETQYF	TGCAGCGGCTATCGGACAGGGACGGGTGAGACCCAGTACTTC
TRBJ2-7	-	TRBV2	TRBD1	CASKTGSYEQYF	TGTGCCAGCAAGACAGGGTCCTACGAGCAGTACTTC
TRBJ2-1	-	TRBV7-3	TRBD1	CASSLSGQGRNEQFF	TGTGCCAGCAGCCTCTCGGGACAGGGTAGGAATGAGCAGTTCTTC
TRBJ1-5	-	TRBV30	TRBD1	CAWSAQGGQPQHF	TGTGCCTGGAGTGCACAGGGGGGACAGCCCCAGCATTTT
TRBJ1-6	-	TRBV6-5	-	CASSYVGLNNSPLHF	TGTGCCAGCAGTTACGTCGGTTTGAATAATTCACCCCTCCACTTT
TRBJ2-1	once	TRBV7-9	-	CASSTSIYNEQFF	-
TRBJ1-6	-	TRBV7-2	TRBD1	CASSSILGQGPRVRSPLHF	TGTGCCAGCAGCTCCATCCTAGGACAGGGGCCCAGGGTCAGATCACCCCTCCACTTT
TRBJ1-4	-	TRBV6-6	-	CASSFGQKNEKLFF	TGTGCCAGCAGTTTCGGACAGAAAAATGAAAAACTGTTTTTT
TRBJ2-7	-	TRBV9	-	CASSVGPGIGSTYEQYF	TGTGCCAGCAGCGTAGGTCCAGGGATTGGGTCCACCTACGAGCAGTACTTC
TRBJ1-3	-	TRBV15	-	CATSRDQVEGNTIYF	TGTGCCACCAGCAGAGACCAGGTAGAAGGAAACACCATATATTTT
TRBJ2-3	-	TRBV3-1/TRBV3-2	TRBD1	CASSHTGTGGRTDTQYF	TGTGCCAGCAGCCATACCGGGACAGGGGGACGCACAGATACGCAGTATTTT
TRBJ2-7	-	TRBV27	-	CASRTAREQYF	TGTGCCAGCAGAACAGCCCGTGAGCAGTACTTC
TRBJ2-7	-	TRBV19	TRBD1	CASGDRGPGEQYF	TGTGCCAGTGGAGACAGGGGGCCGGGCGAGCAGTACTTC
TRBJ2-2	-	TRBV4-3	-	CASSQEAQAPLNTGELFF	TGCGCCAGCAGCCAAGAGGCCCAGGCCCCTCTAAACACCGGGGAGCTGTTTTTT
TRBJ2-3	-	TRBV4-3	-	CASSQTGVSTDTQYF	TGCGCCAGCAGCCAGACGGGGGTGAGCACAGATACGCAGTATTTT
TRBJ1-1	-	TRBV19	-	CASSLGRASTEAFF	TGTGCCAGTAGCCTGGGCAGGGCGAGTACTGAAGCTTTCTTT
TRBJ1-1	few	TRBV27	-	CASSYRTAMNTEAFF	TGTGCCAGCAGTTACAGGACAGCAATGAACACTGAAGCTTTCTTT
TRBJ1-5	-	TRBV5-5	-	CASSLVPTREQPQHF	TGTGCCAGCAGCTTAGTACCCACGAGGGAACAGCCCCAGCATTTT
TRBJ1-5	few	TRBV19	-	CASVGFFSSGNNQPQHF	TGTGCCTCGGTGGGTTTTTTTAGTAGCGGGAACAATCAGCCCCAGCATTTT